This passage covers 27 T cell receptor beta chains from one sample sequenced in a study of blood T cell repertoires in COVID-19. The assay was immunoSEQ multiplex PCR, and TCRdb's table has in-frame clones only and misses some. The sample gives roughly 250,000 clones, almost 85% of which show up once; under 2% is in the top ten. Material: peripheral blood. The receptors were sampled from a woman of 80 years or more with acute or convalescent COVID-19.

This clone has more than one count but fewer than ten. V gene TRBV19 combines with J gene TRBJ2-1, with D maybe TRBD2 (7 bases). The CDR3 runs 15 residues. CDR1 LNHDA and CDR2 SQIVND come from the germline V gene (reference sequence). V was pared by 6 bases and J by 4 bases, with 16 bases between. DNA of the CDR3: TGTGCCAGTAGCCAGTCGGGGGGCCGGTACAATGAGCAGTTCTTC. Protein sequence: CASSQSGGRYNEQFF.

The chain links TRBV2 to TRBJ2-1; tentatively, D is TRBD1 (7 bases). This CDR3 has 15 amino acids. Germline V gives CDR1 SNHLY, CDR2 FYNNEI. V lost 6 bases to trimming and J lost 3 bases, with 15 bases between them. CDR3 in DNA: TGTGCCAGCAGGAGGGGGGACAGTAACTACAATGAGCAGTTCTTC. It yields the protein CASRRGDSNYNEQFF.

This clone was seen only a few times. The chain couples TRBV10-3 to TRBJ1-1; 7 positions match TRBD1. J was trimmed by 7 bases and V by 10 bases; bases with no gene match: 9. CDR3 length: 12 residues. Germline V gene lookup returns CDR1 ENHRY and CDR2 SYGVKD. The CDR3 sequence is CATLGQTLEAFF. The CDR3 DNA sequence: TGTGCCACCCTGGGACAGACTCTTGAAGCTTTCTTT.

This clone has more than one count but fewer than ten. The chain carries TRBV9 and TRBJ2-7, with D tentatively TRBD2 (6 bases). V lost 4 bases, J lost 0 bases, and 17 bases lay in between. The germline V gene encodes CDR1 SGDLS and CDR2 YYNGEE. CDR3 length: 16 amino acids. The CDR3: CASSIGLSHSSYEQYF. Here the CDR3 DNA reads TGTGCCAGCAGCATAGGACTATCTCATAGCTCCTACGAGCAGTACTTC. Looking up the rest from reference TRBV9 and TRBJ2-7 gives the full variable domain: DSGVTQTPKHLITATGQRVTLRCSPRSGDLSVYWYQQSLDQGLQFLIQYYNGEERAKGNILERFSAQQFPDLHSELNLSSLELGDSALYFCASSIGLSHSSYEQYFGPGTRLTVT.

CDR3 sequence: CASRQEQETQYF. CDR3 DNA sequence: TGTGCCAGTAGACAGGAACAAGAGACCCAGTACTTC. The rearrangement joins TRBV12-3 or TRBV12-4 to TRBJ2-5, with TRBD1 as a possible D gene (6 bases). V was clipped by 9 bases and J by 2 bases, with 10 bases between them. There are 12 residues in the CDR3.

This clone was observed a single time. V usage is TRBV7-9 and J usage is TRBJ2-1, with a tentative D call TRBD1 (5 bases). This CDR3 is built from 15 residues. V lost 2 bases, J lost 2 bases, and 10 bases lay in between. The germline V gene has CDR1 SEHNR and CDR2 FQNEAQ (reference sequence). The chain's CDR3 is CASSLQGSPYNEQFF. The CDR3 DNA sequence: TGTGCCAGCAGCTTACAGGGTTCCCCCTACAATGAGCAGTTCTTC.

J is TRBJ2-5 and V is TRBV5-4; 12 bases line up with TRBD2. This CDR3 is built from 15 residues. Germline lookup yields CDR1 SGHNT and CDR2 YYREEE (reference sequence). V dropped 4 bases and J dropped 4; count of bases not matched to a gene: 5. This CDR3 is CASSLRTSGTETQYF. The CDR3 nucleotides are TGTGCCAGCAGCCTACGGACTAGCGGGACAGAGACCCAGTACTTC.

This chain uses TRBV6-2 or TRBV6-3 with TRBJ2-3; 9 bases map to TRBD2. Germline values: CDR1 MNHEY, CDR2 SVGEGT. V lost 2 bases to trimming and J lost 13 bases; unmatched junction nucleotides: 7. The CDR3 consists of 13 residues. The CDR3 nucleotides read TGTGCCAGCAGTTACGGATCTCCTAGCGGGAAGTATTTT. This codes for CASSYGSPSGKYF.

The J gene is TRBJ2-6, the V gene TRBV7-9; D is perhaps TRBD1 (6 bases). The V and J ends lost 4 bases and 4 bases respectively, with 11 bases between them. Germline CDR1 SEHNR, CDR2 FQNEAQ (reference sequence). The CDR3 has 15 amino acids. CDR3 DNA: TGTGCCAGCAGCTCAACAGGGTTAGGGGCCAACGTCCTGACTTTC. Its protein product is CASSSTGLGANVLTF.

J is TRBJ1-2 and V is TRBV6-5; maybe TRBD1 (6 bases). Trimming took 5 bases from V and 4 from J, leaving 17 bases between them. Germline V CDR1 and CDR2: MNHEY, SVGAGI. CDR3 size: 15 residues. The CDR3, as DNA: TGTGCCAGCAGTCCACGGACAGCCTCTGGCTATGGCTACACCTTC. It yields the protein CASSPRTASGYGYTF.

The CDR3 DNA reads TGTGCCAGCAGCCAGACAGGGGGGGGGTACAATGAGCAGTTCTTC. It yields the protein CASSQTGGGYNEQFF. The rearrangement links TRBV5-4 to TRBJ2-1; 9 bases are shared with TRBD1. The CDR3 consists of 15 residues. The germline V gene has CDR1 SGHNT and CDR2 YYREEE (reference sequence). J lost 4 bases, V lost 4 bases, and 6 bases had no gene match.

The CDR3 region is CSASRDRGLAGVHEQFF. CDR3 in DNA: TGCAGTGCTAGTCGGGACAGGGGACTAGCGGGTGTCCATGAGCAGTTCTTC. The chain carries TRBV20-1 and TRBJ2-1, with 12 bases lining up with TRBD2. Germline V gene lookup returns CDR1 DFQATT and CDR2 SNEGSKA (reference sequence). Unmatched junction bases numbered 14, after V lost 3 bases and J lost 8 bases. The CDR3 is made up of 17 amino acids.

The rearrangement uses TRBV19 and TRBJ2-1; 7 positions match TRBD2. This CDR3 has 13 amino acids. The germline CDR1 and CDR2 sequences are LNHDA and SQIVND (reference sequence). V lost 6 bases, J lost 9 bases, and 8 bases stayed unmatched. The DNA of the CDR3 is TGTGCCAGTAGGCCTCCTCCGGGGGGTGAGCAGTTCTTC. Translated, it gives CASRPPPGGEQFF.

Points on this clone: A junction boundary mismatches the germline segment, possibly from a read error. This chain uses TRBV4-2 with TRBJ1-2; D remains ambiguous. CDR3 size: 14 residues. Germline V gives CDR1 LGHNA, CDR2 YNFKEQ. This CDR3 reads CASSQENTNHGYTF. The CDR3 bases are TGTGCCAGCAGCCAAGAAAATACTAACCATGGCTACACCTTC.

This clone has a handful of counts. The CDR3 protein is CASSEQFSGNTIYF. The CDR3 coding sequence is TGTGCCAGCAGTGAACAGTTCTCTGGAAACACCATATATTTT. The V and J genes are TRBV2 and TRBJ1-3; D gene uncertain. The length of the CDR3 is 14 residues. CDR1 is SNHLY, CDR2 FYNNEI, per germline. Trimming removed 2 bases at V and 0 bases at J, with 5 bases between. Variable domain in full (rest from reference TRBV2 and TRBJ1-3): EPEVTQTPSHQVTQMGQEVILRCVPISNHLYFYWYRQILGQKVEFLVSFYNNEISEKSEIFDDQFSVERPDGSNFTLKIRSTKLEDSAMYFCASSEQFSGNTIYFGEGSWLTVV.

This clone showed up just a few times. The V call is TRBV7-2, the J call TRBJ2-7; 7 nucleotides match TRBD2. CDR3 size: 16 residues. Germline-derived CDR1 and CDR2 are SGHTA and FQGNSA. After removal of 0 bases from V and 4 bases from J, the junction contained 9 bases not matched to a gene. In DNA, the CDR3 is TGTGCCAGCAGCTTAGCTTCCAGCGGGGCTAAATACGAGCAGTACTTC. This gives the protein CASSLASSGAKYEQYF.

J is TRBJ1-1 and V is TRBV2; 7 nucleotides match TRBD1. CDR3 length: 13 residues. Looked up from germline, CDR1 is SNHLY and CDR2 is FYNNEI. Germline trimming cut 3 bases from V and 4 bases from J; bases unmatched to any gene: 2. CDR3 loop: CASSDHRGTEAFF. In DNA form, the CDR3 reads TGTGCCAGCAGTGACCACAGGGGCACTGAAGCTTTCTTT.

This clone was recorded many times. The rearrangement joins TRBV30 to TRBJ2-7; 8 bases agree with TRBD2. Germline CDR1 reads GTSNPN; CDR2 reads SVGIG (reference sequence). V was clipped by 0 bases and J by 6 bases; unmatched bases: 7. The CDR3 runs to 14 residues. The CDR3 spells CAWSVAPAGVEQYF. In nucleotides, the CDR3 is TGTGCCTGGAGTGTAGCGCCAGCGGGAGTCGAGCAGTACTTC.

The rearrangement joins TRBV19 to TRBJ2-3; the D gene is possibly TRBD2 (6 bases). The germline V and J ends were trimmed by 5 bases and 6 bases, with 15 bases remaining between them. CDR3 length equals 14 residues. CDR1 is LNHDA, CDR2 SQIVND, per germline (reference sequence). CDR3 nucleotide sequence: TGTGCCAGTAGTCTGTCCGGGGGAGCGGATACGCAGTATTTT. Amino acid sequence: CASSLSGGADTQYF.

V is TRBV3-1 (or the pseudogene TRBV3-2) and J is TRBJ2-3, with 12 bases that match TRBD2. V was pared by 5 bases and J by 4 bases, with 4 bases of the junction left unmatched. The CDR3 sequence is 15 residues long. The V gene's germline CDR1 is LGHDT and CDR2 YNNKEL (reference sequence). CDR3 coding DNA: TGTGCCAGCAGCTCACGACTAGCGGGAGCAGATACGCAGTATTTT. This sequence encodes CASSSRLAGADTQYF.

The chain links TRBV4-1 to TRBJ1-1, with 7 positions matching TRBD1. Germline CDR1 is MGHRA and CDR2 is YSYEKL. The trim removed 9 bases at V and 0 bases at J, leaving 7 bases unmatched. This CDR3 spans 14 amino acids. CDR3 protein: CASRGDRLNTEAFF. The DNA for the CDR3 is TGCGCCAGTAGGGGGGACAGATTGAACACTGAAGCTTTCTTT.

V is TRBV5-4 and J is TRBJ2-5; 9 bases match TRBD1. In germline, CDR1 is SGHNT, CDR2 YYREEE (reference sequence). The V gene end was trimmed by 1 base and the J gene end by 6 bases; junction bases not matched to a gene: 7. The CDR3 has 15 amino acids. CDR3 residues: CASSLPGQGEKTQYF. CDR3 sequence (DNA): TGTGCCAGCAGCTTGCCGGGACAGGGTGAAAAGACCCAGTACTTC.

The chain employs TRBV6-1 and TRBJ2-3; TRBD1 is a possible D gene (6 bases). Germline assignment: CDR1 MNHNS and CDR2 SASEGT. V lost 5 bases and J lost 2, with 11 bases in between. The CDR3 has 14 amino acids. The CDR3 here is CASSPGHITDTQYF. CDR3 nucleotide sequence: TGTGCCAGCAGTCCGGGACATATCACAGATACGCAGTATTTT.

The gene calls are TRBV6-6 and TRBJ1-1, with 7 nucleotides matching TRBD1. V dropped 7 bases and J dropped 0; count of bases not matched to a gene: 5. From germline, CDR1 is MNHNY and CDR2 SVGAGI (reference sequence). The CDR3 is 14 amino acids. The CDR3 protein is CASMTGQLNTEAFF. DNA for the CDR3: TGTGCCAGCATGACGGGACAGCTGAACACTGAAGCTTTCTTT.

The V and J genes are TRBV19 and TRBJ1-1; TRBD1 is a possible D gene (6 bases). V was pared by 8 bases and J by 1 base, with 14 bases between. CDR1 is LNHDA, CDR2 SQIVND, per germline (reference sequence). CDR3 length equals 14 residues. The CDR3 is CASRKGTSNTEAFF. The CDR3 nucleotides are TGTGCCAGTCGTAAAGGGACATCGAACACTGAAGCTTTCTTT.

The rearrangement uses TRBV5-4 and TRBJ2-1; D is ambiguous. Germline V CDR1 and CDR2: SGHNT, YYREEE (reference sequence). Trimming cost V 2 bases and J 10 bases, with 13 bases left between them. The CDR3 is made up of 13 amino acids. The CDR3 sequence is CASSFVTDGEQFF. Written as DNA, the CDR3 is TGTGCCAGCAGCTTTGTAACCGACGGGGAGCAGTTCTTC.

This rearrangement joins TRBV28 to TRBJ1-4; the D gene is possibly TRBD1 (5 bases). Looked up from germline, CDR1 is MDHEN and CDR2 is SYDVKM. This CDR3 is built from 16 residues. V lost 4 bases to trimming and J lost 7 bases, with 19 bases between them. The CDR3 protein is CASSSLREGVREKLFF. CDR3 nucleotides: TGTGCCAGCAGTTCACTCAGGGAGGGTGTACGTGAAAAACTGTTTTTT.